Shown below are 22 T cell receptor beta chains from a single sample sequenced in a study of cytomegalovirus exposure and HLA in healthy donors (dated by TCRdb to 2016 to 2017). The library was produced with the immunoSEQ multiplex PCR assay. The multiplex PCR relied on a mix of 60 forward primers for TCR Vbeta segments and 13 reverse primers for TCR Jbeta segments. TCRdb took this table from immuneACCESS and kept in-frame rearrangements with V and J called. Such tables lack part of the clones; where checked against another copy, unresolved V genes explain under half of the gap, and the rest is unexplained. The sample table contains about 200,000 clones; only one count was recorded for 70% to 85% of them. Clones ranked in the top ten supply 0.08% to 0.1% of the sample. Sample: PBMCs. The receptors were gathered from a boy between 2 and 10 years old in good health and CMV-seronegative.

This chain links TRBV4-2 with TRBJ2-3; TRBD2 matches 15 bases. Germline-derived CDR1 and CDR2 are LGHNA and YNFKEQ. CDR3 length equals 18 residues. Trimming cost V 4 bases and J 0 bases; bases outside gene matches: 5. The CDR3 DNA reads TGTGCCAGCAGCCGCGGACTAGCGGGGGGGTCAAGCACAGATACGCAGTATTTT. Translation gives CASSRGLAGGSSTDTQYF.

The chain joins TRBV29-1 to TRBJ1-1; TRBD1 might be the D (6 bases). The length of the CDR3 is 13 residues. Germline lookup yields CDR1 SQVTM and CDR2 ANQGSEA. Trimming removed 4 bases from V and 4 bases from J, with 13 bases in between. CDR3 sequence: CSVGRGEGTEAFF. The CDR3 nucleotides are TGCAGCGTTGGGAGGGGGGAGGGCACTGAAGCTTTCTTT. Drawing the rest from reference TRBV29-1 and TRBJ1-1, the complete variable domain is SAVISQKPSRDICQRGTSLTIQCQVDSQVTMMFWYRQQPGQSLTLIATANQGSEATYESGFVIDKFPISRPNLTFSTLTVSNMSPEDSSIYLCSVGRGEGTEAFFGQGTRLTVV.

This chain joins TRBV15 and TRBJ1-2; D may be TRBD1 (5 bases). CDR1 is LNHNV and CDR2 is YYDKDF in the germline V gene (reference sequence). CDR3 length: 14 amino acids. The V gene lost 0 bases and the J gene lost 4 bases, with 9 bases spanning the gap. The CDR3 sequence: CATSRDRQIYGYTF. CDR3 coding DNA: TGTGCCACCAGCAGAGATAGACAGATCTATGGCTACACCTTC. Looking up the rest from reference TRBV15 and TRBJ1-2 gives the full variable domain: DAMVIQNPRYQVTQFGKPVTLSCSQTLNHNVMYWYQQKSSQAPKLLFHYYDKDFNNEADTPDNFQSRRPNTSFCFLDIRSPGLGDTAMYLCATSRDRQIYGYTFGSGTRLTVV.

The chain carries TRBV6-5 and TRBJ2-7; 7 nucleotides align to TRBD1. This CDR3 region has 14 residues. The germline gives CDR1 MNHEY, CDR2 SVGAGI. V was pared by 4 bases and J by 2 bases, with 5 bases of the junction left unmatched. The CDR3 spells CASSSRQGAYEQYF. The CDR3 DNA is TGTGCCAGCAGTTCACGACAGGGCGCCTACGAGCAGTACTTC.

The CDR3 spells CASSLDTSGGEAFF. The CDR3 coding sequence is TGTGCCAGCAGCTTAGACACCTCGGGGGGGGAAGCTTTCTTT. The V gene is TRBV7-9, the J gene TRBJ1-1; a possible D gene is TRBD1 (5 bases). CDR3 length: 14 residues. CDR1 is SEHNR and CDR2 is FQNEAQ in the germline V gene (reference sequence). V dropped 1 base and J dropped 8 bases, with 14 bases sitting between them.

Written as DNA, the CDR3 is TGTGCCAGCAGCGGCACTAGCGAGCAGTACTTC. The encoded protein is CASSGTSEQYF. The rearrangement links TRBV7-9 to TRBJ2-7, with D perhaps matching TRBD2 (5 bases). Trimming shortened V by 5 bases and J by 6 bases, and 8 bases separated the two germline ends. This CDR3 contains 11 residues. Per the germline V gene, CDR1 is SEHNR and CDR2 is FQNEAQ (reference sequence).

V gene TRBV28 combines with J gene TRBJ1-3, with D unresolved. The CDR3 is 12 amino acids. CDR1 and CDR2 from the germline V gene are MDHEN and SYDVKM. Trimming stripped 6 bases from V and 4 bases from J, with 7 bases between. In DNA form, the CDR3 reads TGTGCCAGCAGCACACAGGGAAACACCATATATTTT. This codes for CASSTQGNTIYF. Full variable domain (rest looked up from reference TRBV28 and TRBJ1-3): DVKVTQSSRYLVKRTGEKVFLECVQDMDHENMFWYRQDPGLGLRLIYFSYDVKMKEKGDIPEGYSVSREKKERFSLILESASTNQTSMYLCASSTQGNTIYFGEGSWLTVV.

This clone was counted once. This chain joins TRBV5-1 and TRBJ2-5; 7 bases are shared with TRBD2. Germline loops: CDR1 SGHRS, CDR2 YFSETQ. This CDR3 contains 14 residues. Trimming took 1 base from V and 2 from J; bases not matched to a gene: 2. CDR3 bases: TGCGCCAGCAGCTTGAGGCGGGGGCAAGAGACCCAGTACTTC. Encoded protein: CASSLRRGQETQYF.

This clone was seen only a few times. The chain is built from TRBV5-4 and TRBJ2-5; weak D call: TRBD1 (6 bases). With 3 bases removed from V and 1 base from J, the gap between germline ends came to 13 bases. The CDR3 has 15 residues. Germline-derived CDR1 and CDR2 are SGHNT and YYREEE (reference sequence). The CDR3 coding sequence is TGTGCCAGCAGCTCGGGACACCCACCCCAAGAGACCCAGTACTTC. Translating it yields CASSSGHPPQETQYF.

The J gene is TRBJ2-3, the V gene TRBV6-5; the match to TRBD2 covers 8 bases. CDR3 length equals 15 residues. The V gene end was trimmed by 3 bases and the J gene end by 2 bases; junction bases not matched to a gene: 4. Germline values: CDR1 MNHEY, CDR2 SVGAGI. Here the CDR3 DNA reads TGTGCCAGCAGTTATGGACTAGCTCCCACAGATACGCAGTATTTT. Its protein product is CASSYGLAPTDTQYF.

This chain uses TRBV2 with TRBJ1-6; 7 nucleotides align to TRBD1. The CDR3 length is 15 residues. Germline-derived CDR1 and CDR2 are SNHLY and FYNNEI. Losses at the gene ends were 11 bases for V and 7 bases for J; bases not matched to a gene: 14. CDR3 region: CALKRAPGQNSPLHF. As DNA, the CDR3 is TGTGCCCTCAAACGGGCCCCGGGACAGAATTCACCCCTCCACTTT.

Note on this clone: An end of the junction does not agree with germline; a read error may underlie this. The CDR3 DNA reads as TGCGCCGGCAGCCAAGTTATCCCTAGCGGGGGCCAGTTCTTC. Amino acid sequence: CAGSQVIPSGGQFF. The V call is TRBV4-1, the J call TRBJ2-1, with 10 positions matching TRBD2. The CDR3 sequence is 14 residues long. Germline CDR1 and CDR2: MGHRA and YSYEKL.

A few counts support this clone. The CDR3 loop reads CASSPENTEAFF. The CDR3, as DNA: TGTGCCAGCAGCCCAGAGAACACTGAAGCTTTCTTT. This chain joins TRBV7-9 and TRBJ1-1; D gene unclear. CDR1 is SEHNR and CDR2 is FQNEAQ in the germline V gene (reference sequence). V was clipped by 5 bases and J by 1 base, with 5 bases between them. The CDR3 extends over 12 amino acids.

This clone has only one observation. The genes are TRBV13 and TRBJ1-2; D might be TRBD1 (6 bases). CDR1 is PRHDT and CDR2 is FYEKMQ in the germline V gene (reference sequence). V lost 1 base and J lost 4, with 13 bases in between. The CDR3 is 15 amino acids. CDR3 coding DNA: TGTGCCAGCAGCTTAGTGGGGGCGAAGAGCTATGGCTACACCTTC. Protein: CASSLVGAKSYGYTF. The full variable domain, rest sourced from reference TRBV13 and TRBJ1-2, is AAGVIQSPRHLIKEKRETATLKCYPIPRHDTVYWYQQGPGQDPQFLISFYEKMQSDKGSIPDRFSAQQFSDYHSELNMSSLELGDSALYFCASSLVGAKSYGYTFGSGTRLTVV.

The DNA for the CDR3 is TGTGCCAGCAGCTTGGAGCCTAGCGGGGGCTACAATGAGCAGTTCTTC. The encoded protein is CASSLEPSGGYNEQFF. The V and J genes are TRBV5-6 and TRBJ2-1; 10 positions agree with TRBD2. CDR3 size: 16 residues. V shed 0 bases and J 3 bases; nucleotides not matched to a gene: 3. The germline gives CDR1 SGHDT, CDR2 YYEEEE.

CDR3 amino acids: CASSQAGSTDTQYF. The CDR3 nucleotides are TGTGCCAGCAGCCAAGCCGGGAGCACAGATACGCAGTATTTT. This chain uses TRBV4-2 with TRBJ2-3, with unresolved D. The CDR3 length is 14 residues. V gave up 1 base and J gave up 0 bases, with 5 bases separating them. Germline V gene sequence: CDR1 LGHNA, CDR2 YNFKEQ.

The table lists this clone with a few counts. The gene calls are TRBV23-1 and TRBJ1-6; maybe TRBD1 (6 bases). TRBV23-1 is classed as an ORF, of uncertain function. Trimming took 1 base from V and 7 from J, leaving 14 bases between them. The CDR3 consists of 16 residues. The CDR3 protein is CASSQLGGGMNSPLHF. The CDR3 region has the DNA TGCGCCAGCAGTCAATTAGGGGGGGGGATGAATTCACCCCTCCACTTT.

V usage is TRBV4-1 and J usage is TRBJ2-1; 7 nucleotides line up with TRBD2. The trim removed 0 bases at V and 6 bases at J, leaving 5 bases unmatched. Looked up from germline, CDR1 is MGHRA and CDR2 is YSYEKL. The CDR3 runs to 15 residues. The DNA for the CDR3 is TGCGCCAGCAGCCAAGAGTATCGGACTAGCAATGAGCAGTTCTTC. It translates to CASSQEYRTSNEQFF.

This clone has only one observation. V and J are TRBV4-1 and TRBJ2-1, with D perhaps matching TRBD2 (6 bases). This CDR3 has 13 amino acids. Trimming pared 3 bases from V and 9 bases from J, leaving 12 bases between. Germline CDR1 is MGHRA and CDR2 is YSYEKL. DNA of the CDR3: TGCGCCAGCAGCCAGACGCTCGGGGGTGAGCAGTTCTTC. It yields the protein CASSQTLGGEQFF.

The J gene is TRBJ2-3, the V gene TRBV7-2, with 7 bases aligning to TRBD1. This CDR3 comprises 14 residues. J was trimmed by 1 base and V by 3 bases; bases with no gene match: 1. Looked up from germline, CDR1 is SGHTA and CDR2 is FQGNSA. The CDR3 DNA reads as TGTGCCAGCAGCTTCGACAGGGGCACAGATACGCAGTATTTT. Protein: CASSFDRGTDTQYF.

The chain couples TRBV19 to TRBJ2-7, with 8 nucleotides matching TRBD1. The ends lost 3 bases at V and 2 bases at J; junction bases unmatched: 3. Germline V lookup: CDR1 LNHDA, CDR2 SQIVND (reference sequence). This CDR3 spans 14 amino acids. CDR3 sequence: CASSIRTGTYEQYF. The CDR3 DNA reads TGTGCCAGTAGTATCCGGACAGGGACCTACGAGCAGTACTTC.

The chain is built from TRBV9 and TRBJ2-1; TRBD2 aligns across 12 bases. The CDR3 length is 16 residues. CDR1 and CDR2 (germline): SGDLS, YYNGEE. Germline trimming cut 1 base from V and 8 bases from J; bases unmatched to any gene: 7. CDR3 amino acids: CASSVSWTSGVDEQFF. For the CDR3, the DNA is TGTGCCAGCAGCGTATCGTGGACTAGCGGGGTTGATGAGCAGTTCTTC.